One and the same sample provided the 9 T cell receptor beta chains below, sequenced in a study of control samples from healthy donors and cancer patients. This table comes from immunoSEQ multiplex PCR, and its TCRdb copy is limited to in-frame clones, with some not included. Here the sample spans about 69,000 clones, about four fifths being singletons. The material sequenced was PBMCs. These receptors were collected from a woman in her fifties or sixties with lung cancer.

This clone was observed a single time. This chain uses TRBV6-5 with TRBJ2-2; TRBD2 aligns across 7 bases. V trimming: 2 bases; J trimming: 0 bases; junction bases outside the gene matches: 3. CDR1 is MNHEY and CDR2 is SVGAGI in the germline V gene. This CDR3 spans 16 amino acids. The CDR3 DNA reads TGTGCCAGCAGTTACCGTGCGGGGGCGAACACCGGGGAGCTGTTTTTT. Translated: CASSYRAGANTGELFF.

This clone showed up just a few times. The chain has TRBV6-6 and TRBJ2-7; D gene ambiguous. Between the trimmed V and J ends, which lost 6 bases and 1 base, there was a span of 7 bases. The germline CDR1 and CDR2 sequences are MNHNY and SVGAGI (reference sequence). The CDR3 extends over 12 amino acids. For the CDR3, the DNA is TGTGCCAGCAGCCCCACATCCTACGAGCAGTACTTC. Protein product: CASSPTSYEQYF.

The chain carries TRBV2 and TRBJ2-4, with 9 positions matching TRBD2. The CDR3 extends over 13 amino acids. J was trimmed by 13 bases and V by 3 bases; bases with no gene match: 7. Germline V gives CDR1 SNHLY, CDR2 FYNNEI. CDR3 nucleotide sequence: TGTGCCAGCAGTGAGGAGACTAGCGGTCTACAGTACTTC. This sequence encodes CASSEETSGLQYF.

The chain combines TRBV19 with TRBJ2-3; 8 bases fit TRBD2. Germline-derived CDR1 and CDR2 are LNHDA and SQIVND (reference sequence). The CDR3 covers 14 residues. The junction had 6 bases not matched to a gene; V was cut back by 7 bases and J by 3 bases. The CDR3 DNA is TGTGCCAGTAAGGAACGGGGGGGAACAGATACGCAGTATTTT. This sequence encodes CASKERGGTDTQYF. The whole variable domain, remainder taken from reference TRBV19 and TRBJ2-3, is DGGITQSPKYLFRKEGQNVTLSCEQNLNHDAMYWYRQDPGQGLRLIYYSQIVNDFQKGDIAEGYSVSREKKESFPLTVTSAQKNPTAFYLCASKERGGTDTQYFGPGTRLTVL.

In its sample, this clone was seen once. The V gene is TRBV5-1, the J gene TRBJ2-7, with a possible D match to TRBD2 (5 bases). Germline CDR1 SGHRS, CDR2 YFSETQ. The CDR3 is 16 amino acids. Trimming removed 0 bases from V and 5 bases from J, with 18 bases in between. The CDR3 region has the DNA TGCGCCAGCAGCTTGGGGAGGCCCAGTGCTGGGGACGAGCAGTACTTC. It is translated as CASSLGRPSAGDEQYF.

J is TRBJ2-7 and V is TRBV10-3, with D possibly TRBD1 on 7 matching bases. V shed 9 bases and J shed 5 bases, with 17 bases lying between them. The CDR3 covers 13 residues. Germline V lookup: CDR1 ENHRY, CDR2 SYGVKD. CDR3 sequence: CAINRGGFHEQYF. The DNA for the CDR3 is TGTGCCATTAACAGGGGAGGTTTCCACGAGCAGTACTTC.

This clone was detected a few times. Here the CDR3 DNA reads TGTGCCAGCAGCTTAGTCACAGGGAACACCATATATTTT. Translated: CASSLVTGNTIYF. The chain joins TRBV11-2 to TRBJ1-3; TRBD1 might be the D (6 bases). CDR3 length: 13 residues. Trimming took 1 base from V and 7 from J, leaving 8 bases between them. Germline-derived CDR1 and CDR2 are SGHAT and FQNNGV.

This clone has just a few counts. The chain is built from TRBV6-5 and TRBJ2-7; 7 nucleotides line up with TRBD1. The CDR3 contains 15 residues. V lost 2 bases, J lost 5 bases, and 9 bases stayed unmatched. The germline V gene has CDR1 MNHEY and CDR2 SVGAGI. The CDR3 DNA reads as TGTGCCAGCAGTTACGGGCAGGGGGTAGTGAACGAGCAGTACTTC. Translated: CASSYGQGVVNEQYF.

V is TRBV19 and J is TRBJ1-1; the match to TRBD1 covers 7 bases. V was pared by 5 bases and J by 0 bases, with 18 bases of the junction left unmatched. In germline, CDR1 is LNHDA, CDR2 SQIVND (reference sequence). CDR3 length: 19 amino acids. The CDR3 loop reads CASSRYRDRAARMNTEAFF. The CDR3 DNA is TGTGCCAGTAGTCGGTACCGGGACAGAGCAGCTAGGATGAACACTGAAGCTTTCTTT.